Following are 10 T cell receptor beta chains from one sample sequenced in a study of T cells in Graves' hyperthyroidism and ophthalmopathy. Amplification targeted TCR beta CDR3 regions from RNA transcripts. The HTBI set primed first-round TCR CDR3 RT-PCR. In TCRdb, the multiplex PCR reads were re-called with MiXCR into one record per CDR3 protein. The table has about 400,000 distinct CDR3 sequences, roughly an eighth seen once. Sequences were obtained from blood. Source of these receptors: a woman between 18 and 29 years old with Graves' hyperthyroidism.

This clonotype showed up many times. The V and J genes are TRBV19 and TRBJ1-2; D might be TRBD1 (5 bases). V was cut by 6 bases and J by 1 base, with 18 bases left in between. CDR1 and CDR2 from the germline V gene are LNHDA and SQIVND (reference sequence). This CDR3 region has 16 residues. This CDR3 reads CASSVTAGNLNYGYTF. CDR3 nucleotides: TGTGCCAGTAGCGTGACAGCGGGGAACCTTAACTATGGCTACACCTTC.

This clonotype was observed many times. The chain joins TRBV28 to TRBJ2-7, with a possible D match to TRBD2 (6 bases). Germline CDR1 MDHEN, CDR2 SYDVKM. The length of the CDR3 is 14 residues. V dropped 5 bases and J dropped 2 bases, with 13 bases sitting between them. The CDR3 spells CASSPREDPYEQYF. The CDR3 DNA sequence: TGTGCCAGCAGTCCCAGGGAGGACCCCTACGAGCAGTACTTC.

This clonotype was picked up a small number of times. Here the CDR3 omits its conserved ending phenylalanine or tryptophan, so a read error is the likely source. V is TRBV3-1 and J is TRBJ1-1, with 7 bases matching TRBD1. The CDR3 is made up of 15 amino acids. Germline CDR1 and CDR2: LGHDT and YNNKEL (reference sequence). V gave up 1 base and J gave up 4 bases; unmatched junction bases: 6. The CDR3: CASSQGAGGPTEAFL. The DNA for the CDR3 is TGTGCCAGCAGCCAAGGAGCAGGGGGTCCCACTGAAGCTTTCCTT.

The sample holds many counts of this clonotype. This chain joins TRBV12-3 or TRBV12-4 and TRBJ1-1, with D uncertain. Deletions cut 6 bases from V and 4 bases from J, with 9 bases between. The CDR3 is 12 amino acids. The CDR3 DNA sequence: TGTGCCAGCAGACTGTTCAGCACTGAAGCTTTCTTT. Its protein is CASRLFSTEAFF.

The chain combines TRBV4-3 with TRBJ2-4; D is perhaps TRBD1 (5 bases). The CDR3 totals 19 residues. Germline CDR1 is LGHNA and CDR2 is YSLEER. V lost 1 base, J lost 0 bases, and 19 bases lay in between. CDR3: CASSQVARQYGPAKNIQYF. The CDR3 DNA reads TGCGCCAGCAGCCAAGTTGCAAGACAGTACGGTCCAGCCAAAAACATTCAGTACTTC.

The CDR3 region has the DNA TGTGCCAGCAGCCGGGGGGGACAAGGGGGGGCACAAGAGACCCAGTACTTC. Protein: CASSRGGQGGAQETQYF. The chain employs TRBV5-5 and TRBJ2-5; TRBD2 aligns across 8 bases. This CDR3 is 17 amino acids long. Germline values: CDR1 SGHKS, CDR2 YYEKEE (reference sequence). V gave up 4 bases and J gave up 2 bases; unmatched junction bases: 13.

In this sample, this clonotype turned up a few times. The chain employs TRBV14 and TRBJ1-2; D call uncertain. The CDR3 consists of 14 residues. Germline lookup yields CDR1 SGHDN and CDR2 FVKESK. Trimming shortened V by 6 bases and J by 2 bases, and 13 bases separated the two germline ends. CDR3 region: CASSPSSINYGYTF. The CDR3 DNA reads TGTGCCAGCAGTCCAAGTAGCATCAACTATGGCTACACCTTC.

The chain is built from TRBV2 and TRBJ1-5; D remains ambiguous. V gave up 7 bases and J gave up 0 bases, with 10 bases separating them. Germline loops: CDR1 SNHLY, CDR2 FYNNEI. The CDR3 is 14 residues long. The CDR3 sequence is CASTLTLSNQPQHF. The CDR3 bases are TGTGCCAGCACCCTGACACTTAGCAATCAGCCCCAGCATTTT.

V is TRBV7-8 and J is TRBJ1-5; D is unclear. V dropped 5 bases and J dropped 5 bases, with 22 bases sitting between them. The CDR3 is 17 residues long. CDR1 and CDR2 (germline): SGHVS, FQNEAQ. DNA of the CDR3: TGTGCCAGCAGCCCCACCGCTATTAATCCGCCCGATCAGCCCCAGCATTTT. Its translation is CASSPTAINPPDQPQHF. Full variable domain (rest looked up from reference TRBV7-8 and TRBJ1-5): GAGVSQSPRYKVAKRGQDVALRCDPISGHVSLFWYQQALGQGPEFLTYFQNEAQLDKSGLPSDRFFAERPEGSVSTLKIQRTQQEDSAVYLCASSPTAINPPDQPQHFGDGTRLSIL.

This rearrangement joins TRBV11-2 to TRBJ2-4; maybe TRBD2 (5 bases). V lost 5 bases and J 0 bases, leaving 17 bases between the germline ends. The CDR3 extends over 17 amino acids. Per germline, CDR1 SGHAT and CDR2 FQNNGV. The CDR3 DNA sequence: TGTGCCAGCAGCCTACGGAGGCAAGCCCGAGCCAAAAACATTCAGTACTTC. This encodes CASSLRRQARAKNIQYF.